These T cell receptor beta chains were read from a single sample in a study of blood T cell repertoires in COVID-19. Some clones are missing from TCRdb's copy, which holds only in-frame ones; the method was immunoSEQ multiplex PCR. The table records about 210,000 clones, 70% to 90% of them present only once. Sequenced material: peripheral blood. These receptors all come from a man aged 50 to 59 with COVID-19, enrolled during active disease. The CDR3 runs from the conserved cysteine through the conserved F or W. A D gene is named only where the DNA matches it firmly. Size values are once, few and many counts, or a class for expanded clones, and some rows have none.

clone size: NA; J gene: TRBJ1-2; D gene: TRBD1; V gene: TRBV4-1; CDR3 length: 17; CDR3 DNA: TGCGCCAGCAGCCCCCAAGGCAGGGGGCGAAGTTTGGATGGCTACACCTTC; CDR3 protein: CASSPQGRGRSLDGYTF
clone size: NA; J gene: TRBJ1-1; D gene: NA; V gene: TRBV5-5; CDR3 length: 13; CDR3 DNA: TGTGCCAGCAGCTTGGAGGGGCGGACTGAAGCTTTCTTT; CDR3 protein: CASSLEGRTEAFF
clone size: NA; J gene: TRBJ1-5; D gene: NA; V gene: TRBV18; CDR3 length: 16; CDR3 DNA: TGTGCCAGCTCACCACCGGGGGGAGGAGGATATCAGCCCCAGCATTTT; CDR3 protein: CASSPPGGGGYQPQHF
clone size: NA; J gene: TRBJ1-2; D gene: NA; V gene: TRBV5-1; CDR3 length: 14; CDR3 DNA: TGCGCCAGCAGCTTGGAGTTGCCAGGGGATGCGTCAACCTTC; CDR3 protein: CASSLELPGDASTF
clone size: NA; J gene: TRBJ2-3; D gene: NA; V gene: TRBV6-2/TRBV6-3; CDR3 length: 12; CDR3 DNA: TGTGCCAGCAGTTATATTCGGAGTACGCAGTATTTT; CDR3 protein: CASSYIRSTQYF
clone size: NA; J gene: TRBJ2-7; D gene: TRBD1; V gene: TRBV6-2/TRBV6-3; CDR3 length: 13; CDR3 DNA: TGTGCCAGCAGTCCCTCCGGGACAGGGGGTTTCGACTTC; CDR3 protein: CASSPSGTGGFDF
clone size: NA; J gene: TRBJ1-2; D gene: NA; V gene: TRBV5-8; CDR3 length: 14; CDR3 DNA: TGTGCCAGCAGCTTGGAGGCAGGGGCGTATGGCTACACCTTC; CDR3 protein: CASSLEAGAYGYTF
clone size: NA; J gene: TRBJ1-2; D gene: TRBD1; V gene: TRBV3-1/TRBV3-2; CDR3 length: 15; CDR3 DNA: TGTGCCAGCAGCCAACAGTGGACAGGCCAAGGTGGCTACACCTTC; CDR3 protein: CASSQQWTGQGGYTF
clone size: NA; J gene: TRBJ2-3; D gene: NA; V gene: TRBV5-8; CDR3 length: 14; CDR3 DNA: TGTGCCAGCAGCTTTACCGGGACACCCGATACGCAGTATTTT; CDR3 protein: CASSFTGTPDTQYF
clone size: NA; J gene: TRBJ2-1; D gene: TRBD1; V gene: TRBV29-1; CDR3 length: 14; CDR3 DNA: TGCAGCGTCGTAGGGGACAGGGTCTACAATGAGCAGTTCTTC; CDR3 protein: CSVVGDRVYNEQFF
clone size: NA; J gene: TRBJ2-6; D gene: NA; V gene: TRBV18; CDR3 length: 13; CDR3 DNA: TGTGCCAGCTCCTTCTCTGGGGCCAACGTCCTGACTTTC; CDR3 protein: CASSFSGANVLTF
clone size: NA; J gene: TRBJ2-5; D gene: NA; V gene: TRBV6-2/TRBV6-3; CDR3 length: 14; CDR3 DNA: TGTGCCAGCAGTAAGGACTACCACCAAGAGACCCAGTACTTC; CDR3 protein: CASSKDYHQETQYF
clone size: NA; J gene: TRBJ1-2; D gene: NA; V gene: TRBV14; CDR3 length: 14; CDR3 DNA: TGTGCCAGCAGCCAAGGTTCGGGGATCTATGGCTACACCTTC; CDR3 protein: CASSQGSGIYGYTF
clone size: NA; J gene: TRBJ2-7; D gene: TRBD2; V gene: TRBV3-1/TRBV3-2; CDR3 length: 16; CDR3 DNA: TGTGCCAGCAGCCAAGACAAACTAGCGGGGGTGTACGAGCAGTACTTC; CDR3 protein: CASSQDKLAGVYEQYF
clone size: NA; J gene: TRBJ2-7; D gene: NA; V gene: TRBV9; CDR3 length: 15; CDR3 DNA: TGTGCCAGCAGCCCAGGGGGGCTCTACTCCTACGAGCAGTACTTC; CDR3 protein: CASSPGGLYSYEQYF
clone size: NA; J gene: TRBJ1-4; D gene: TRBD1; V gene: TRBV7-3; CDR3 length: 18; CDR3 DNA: TGTGCCAGCAGCTTAAATCCGGGACAGAGGGTCGGAGATGAAAAACTGTTTTTT; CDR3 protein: CASSLNPGQRVGDEKLFF
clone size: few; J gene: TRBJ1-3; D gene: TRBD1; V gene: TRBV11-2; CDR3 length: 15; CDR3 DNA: TGTGCCAGCAGCTTCCAACAGGGGCTGGGAAACACCATATATTTT; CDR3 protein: CASSFQQGLGNTIYF
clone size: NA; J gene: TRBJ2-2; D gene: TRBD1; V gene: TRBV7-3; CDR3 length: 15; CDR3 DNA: TGTGCCAGCAGCCCAACAGGGGGCGCAACCGGGGAGCTGTTTTTT; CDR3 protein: CASSPTGGATGELFF